The next 26 T cell receptor beta chains were all read from a single sample in a study of PD-L1 blockade in urothelial cancer. Sequenced by immunoSEQ multiplex PCR; TCRdb stores in-frame clones only, minus some. The sample includes about 83,000 clones, about nine tenths of them seen just once. Here the sequenced sample was PBMCs, taken around atezolizumab (anti-PD-L1) treatment. The receptor set was obtained from a woman in her sixties or seventies with urothelial cancer.

Worth noting for this clone: A read error may produce the germline difference seen at one junction end. The same CDR3 also results from other DNA sequences found in this sample. The chain couples TRBV20-1 to TRBJ2-7; D perhaps matches TRBD1 (6 bases). CDR3 length: 11 amino acids. The germline CDR1 and CDR2 sequences are DFQATT and SNEGSKA (reference sequence). The CDR3 region is CSARDSYEQYF. CDR3 nucleotides: TGCAGTGCTAGGGACAGCTACGAGCAGTATTTC.

The rearrangement joins TRBV9 to TRBJ2-2; possibly TRBD1 for D (5 bases). CDR1 is SGDLS and CDR2 is YYNGEE in the germline V gene. The V end lost 3 bases, the J end lost 2 bases, and 14 bases lay between the germline ends. This CDR3 contains 16 residues. CDR3 loop: CASSGGLAPNTGELFF. CDR3 nucleotide sequence: TGTGCCAGCAGCGGGGGCTTAGCCCCAAACACCGGGGAGCTGTTTTTT.

CDR3 protein: CASSDYITLYTEAFF. The DNA for the CDR3 is TGTGCCAGCAGTGACTATATAACCCTTTACACTGAAGCTTTCTTT. The rearrangement links TRBV6-1 to TRBJ1-1; no reliable D call. The CDR3 is 15 residues long. The germline CDR1 and CDR2 sequences are MNHNS and SASEGT. Trimming left V 3 bases short and J 3 bases short, with 14 bases between.

V is TRBV9 and J is TRBJ2-7, with TRBD2 as a possible D gene (5 bases). V was trimmed by 7 bases and J by 3 bases, leaving 8 bases between them. From germline, CDR1 is SGDLS and CDR2 YYNGEE. This CDR3 has 11 residues. The CDR3 is CASGRNYEQYF. The DNA for the CDR3 is TGTGCCAGCGGGAGAAACTACGAGCAGTACTTC.

V gene TRBV5-6 combines with J gene TRBJ2-1; D perhaps matches TRBD2 (6 bases). CDR1 is SGHDT, CDR2 YYEEEE, per germline. The V end was cut by 4 bases, the J end by 5 bases, with 16 bases between. The CDR3 has 15 residues. DNA for the CDR3: TGTGCCAGCAGCCCGGGACTGACAATAAACAATGAGCAGTTCTTC. Its protein product is CASSPGLTINNEQFF.

V usage is TRBV19 and J usage is TRBJ1-4; TRBD1 matches at 7 bases. The trim removed 5 bases at V and 3 bases at J, leaving 6 bases unmatched. The germline gives CDR1 LNHDA, CDR2 SQIVND (reference sequence). This CDR3 is 15 amino acids long. The chain's CDR3 is CASSARRGANEKLFF. Here the CDR3 DNA reads TGTGCCAGTAGTGCGCGCAGGGGGGCTAATGAAAAACTGTTTTTT.

This rearrangement joins TRBV29-1 to TRBJ1-1; D gene uncertain. V lost 4 bases and J 7 bases, leaving 13 bases between the germline ends. Germline V gene data show CDR1 as SQVTM and CDR2 as ANQGSEA. This CDR3 contains 12 residues. The CDR3 DNA is TGCAGCGTTGCCTGGGCCCAGAATGAAGCTTTCTTT. It is translated as CSVAWAQNEAFF.

The chain recombines TRBV7-3 with TRBJ2-1, with 9 bases that match TRBD1. The length of the CDR3 is 16 residues. V was clipped by 4 bases and J by 8 bases; unmatched bases: 12. Germline V lookup: CDR1 SGHTA, CDR2 FQGTGA. CDR3 DNA sequence: TGTGCCAGCAGCTCCCCCCCCGGGACAGGGATCGATGAGCAGTTCTTC. Translating gives CASSSPPGTGIDEQFF.

The chain carries TRBV6-1 and TRBJ1-2, with D possibly TRBD1 on 6 matching bases. Germline assignment: CDR1 MNHNS and CDR2 SASEGT. V shed 6 bases and J shed 0 bases, with 14 bases lying between them. The CDR3 contains 15 residues. CDR3 DNA: TGTGCCAGCAGGGACGGACAGATCTCTAACTATGGCTACACCTTC. This codes for CASRDGQISNYGYTF.

This chain connects TRBV5-1 to TRBJ2-3; a possible D gene is TRBD1 (6 bases). The CDR3 contains 15 residues. V lost 0 bases, J lost 5 bases, and 13 bases lay in between. CDR1 and CDR2 (germline): SGHRS, YFSETQ. CDR3 bases: TGCGCCAGCAGCTTGGGGCAGGGGATAAAAGATACGCAGTATTTT. Its protein is CASSLGQGIKDTQYF.

The chain combines TRBV4-3 with TRBJ1-3; no definite D call. Between the trimmed V and J ends, which lost 0 bases and 0 bases, there was a span of 9 bases. The V gene's germline CDR1 is LGHNA and CDR2 YSLEER. This CDR3 has 16 amino acids. The chain's CDR3 is CASSQDYRTSGNTIYF. For the CDR3, the DNA is TGCGCCAGCAGCCAAGATTACAGAACCTCTGGAAACACCATATATTTT.

This clone was counted a single time. The rearrangement links TRBV23-1 to TRBJ2-7, with 9 bases identical to TRBD1. TRBV23-1 qualifies as an ORF whose function is uncertain. Losses at the gene ends were 0 bases for V and 6 bases for J; bases not matched to a gene: 15. The length of the CDR3 is 18 residues. The CDR3 loop is CASSQSGMGGQGLSEQYF. CDR3 nucleotides: TGCGCCAGCAGTCAATCTGGGATGGGTGGACAGGGGTTGAGCGAGCAGTACTTC.

This chain joins TRBV2 and TRBJ2-3; maybe TRBD1 (7 bases). Trimming cost V 7 bases and J 6 bases, with 14 bases left between them. Germline V gene data show CDR1 as SNHLY and CDR2 as FYNNEI. The CDR3 is 13 amino acids. The DNA for the CDR3 is TGTGCCAGCACAGGGGGGCCGGTGGATACGCAGTATTTT. Its translation is CASTGGPVDTQYF.

The chain has TRBV19 and TRBJ1-2; D not resolved. Germline V gene lookup returns CDR1 LNHDA and CDR2 SQIVND (reference sequence). V was shortened by 6 bases and J by 2 bases, with 13 bases between the two germline ends. The CDR3 runs to 14 residues. DNA for the CDR3: TGTGCCAGTAGGGCGGCCGGGAGCAACTATGGCTACACCTTC. Translating gives CASRAAGSNYGYTF.

The chain links TRBV19 to TRBJ2-7; a weak D match, TRBD1 (5 bases). CDR1 is LNHDA and CDR2 is SQIVND in the germline V gene (reference sequence). The CDR3 loop spans 12 amino acids. V gave up 3 bases and J gave up 3 bases, with 6 bases separating them. CDR3: CASSIDSYEQYF. The CDR3 DNA reads as TGTGCCAGTAGTATTGACAGCTACGAGCAGTACTTC. Using reference TRBV19 and TRBJ2-7 for the parts outside the CDR3, the full variable domain is DGGITQSPKYLFRKEGQNVTLSCEQNLNHDAMYWYRQDPGQGLRLIYYSQIVNDFQKGDIAEGYSVSREKKESFPLTVTSAQKNPTAFYLCASSIDSYEQYFGPGTRLTVT.

This clone was recorded only once. The V gene is TRBV30, the J gene TRBJ1-5, with a possible D match to TRBD1 (5 bases). This CDR3 is built from 17 residues. Trimming removed 0 bases from V and 2 bases from J, with 17 bases in between. Germline lookup yields CDR1 GTSNPN and CDR2 SVGIG (reference sequence). The chain's CDR3 is CAWSVQRAGGGNQPQHF. The CDR3 DNA reads TGTGCCTGGAGTGTACAAAGGGCGGGGGGTGGCAATCAGCCCCAGCATTTT.

The chain is built from TRBV2 and TRBJ1-2, with TRBD1 matching 10 bases. Germline values: CDR1 SNHLY, CDR2 FYNNEI. The CDR3 covers 16 residues. Trimming cost V 6 bases and J 5 bases; bases outside gene matches: 12. The CDR3 region is CASRSGTGAGPYGYTF. Written as DNA, the CDR3 is TGTGCCAGCAGATCAGGGACAGGGGCGGGACCTTATGGCTACACCTTC.

The chain is built from TRBV10-3 and TRBJ2-7; a weak D match, TRBD1 (5 bases). Germline V gene data show CDR1 as ENHRY and CDR2 as SYGVKD. CDR3 size: 16 residues. V was shortened by 8 bases and J by 2 bases, with 22 bases between the two germline ends. CDR3 in DNA: TGTGCCATCTGGAAGCAACAGGACCTAAAGACCTACGAGCAGTACTTC. It codes for CAIWKQQDLKTYEQYF.

This clone was recorded a few times. J is TRBJ2-7 and V is TRBV30, with TRBD2 matching over 9 bases. CDR1 is GTSNPN, CDR2 SVGIG, per germline (reference sequence). This CDR3 is built from 18 residues. Germline trimming cut 0 bases from V and 5 bases from J; bases unmatched to any gene: 17. CDR3 sequence: CAWSVLFLAGDAQDEQYF. The CDR3 region has the DNA TGTGCCTGGAGTGTATTATTTTTAGCGGGGGATGCTCAGGACGAGCAGTACTTC.

The V gene is TRBV7-9, the J gene TRBJ2-5; the match to TRBD1 covers 11 bases. The CDR3 is 14 residues long. CDR1 SEHNR and CDR2 FQNEAQ come from the germline V gene (reference sequence). With V trimmed by 5 bases and J by 4 bases, 3 bases remained unmatched. CDR3 in DNA: TGTGCCAGCAGCCAGGACAGGGGGCCAGAGACCCAGTACTTC. Amino acids: CASSQDRGPETQYF.

This clone was detected only once. This rearrangement joins TRBV30 to TRBJ1-2, with D possibly being TRBD1 (6 bases). CDR3 length equals 13 residues. In germline, CDR1 is GTSNPN, CDR2 SVGIG (reference sequence). Trimming took 4 bases from V and 4 from J, leaving 13 bases between them. The CDR3 reads CAWNWGQFYGYTF. CDR3 nucleotide sequence: TGTGCCTGGAACTGGGGGCAGTTCTATGGCTACACCTTC.

In nucleotides, the CDR3 is TGTGCCAGCAGTGAAAGGGGGGGAGCCTCCTACGAGCAGTACTTC. Its translation is CASSERGGASYEQYF. The chain uses TRBV6-1 and TRBJ2-7; the D gene is possibly TRBD2 (7 bases). Germline loops: CDR1 MNHNS, CDR2 SASEGT. The V end lost 2 bases, the J end lost 0 bases, and 11 bases lay between the germline ends. The CDR3 consists of 15 residues.

The rearrangement links TRBV7-3 to TRBJ2-1, with TRBD2 matching over 8 bases. The junction had 6 bases not matched to a gene; V was cut back by 2 bases and J by 9 bases. Germline lookup yields CDR1 SGHTA and CDR2 FQGTGA. This CDR3 comprises 14 residues. CDR3 nucleotides: TGTGCCAGCAGCTTATACGGGAGGGCCACTGAGCAGTTCTTC. It encodes CASSLYGRATEQFF.

The CDR3: CAISESIIGTGGDGDGYTF. The CDR3 DNA reads TGTGCCATCAGTGAGTCGATTATTGGGACAGGGGGCGACGGTGATGGCTACACCTTC. The chain carries TRBV10-3 and TRBJ1-2; 12 nucleotides align to TRBD1. Germline V gene lookup returns CDR1 ENHRY and CDR2 SYGVKD. V lost 0 bases, J lost 6 bases, and 14 bases stayed unmatched. The CDR3 consists of 19 residues.

The genes are TRBV19 and TRBJ2-1; TRBD1 agrees at 9 bases. The CDR3 totals 16 residues. Looked up from germline, CDR1 is LNHDA and CDR2 is SQIVND (reference sequence). The J segment lost 8 bases and the V segment lost 6 bases, leaving 14 bases of the junction unmatched. CDR3 coding DNA: TGTGCCAGTAGCGATAAAAGGGGACAGGGCAGGGATGAGCAGTTCTTC. As protein: CASSDKRGQGRDEQFF.

The gene calls are TRBV6-1 and TRBJ1-2; weak D call: TRBD1 (5 bases). Trimming took 2 bases from V and 4 from J, leaving 17 bases between them. The CDR3 is 16 amino acids. CDR1 and CDR2 (germline): MNHNS, SASEGT. CDR3 sequence (DNA): TGTGCCAGCAGTGAATTTTATGGGGGAGCGGGCTATGGCTACACCTTC. It specifies CASSEFYGGAGYGYTF.